The clone carrying this TCR beta chain was seen just once. This specimen comes from a study of blood T cell repertoires in COVID-19. Clones were sequenced by immunoSEQ multiplex PCR, and TCRdb holds only the in-frame ones, with some missing. Of almost 65,000 clones listed, 88% were seen once; the top ten hold 43%. Per the germline V gene, CDR1 is MDHEN and CDR2 is SYDVKM. V shed 8 bases and J 2 bases; nucleotides not matched to a gene: 11. This CDR3 is built from 16 residues. Material for sequencing was peripheral blood. The TCR sequence derives from a woman aged 60-75 years with COVID-19, enrolled during active disease. The V gene is TRBV28, the J gene TRBJ2-7; 11 bases map to TRBD1. The CDR3 bases are TGTGCCAGCCCTCCCTCCCGGACAGGGGGCCCCTACGAGCAGTACTTC. It yields the protein CASPPSRTGGPYEQYF.